These 25 T cell receptor beta chains originate from one sample sequenced in a study of early T cells in non-severe SARS-CoV-2 infection. TCRdb called the 5' RACE reads again in MiXCR, with one record for every CDR3 protein. The sample shows around 60,000 distinct CDR3 sequences, about an eighth of them seen only once. Input material: whole blood. These receptor sequences come from an adult who was a healthcare worker with PCR-confirmed SARS-CoV-2 infection or an uninfected control (not recorded which).

This clonotype was counted at least ten times. The chain has TRBV7-3 and TRBJ2-3, with a possible D match to TRBD2 (6 bases). V shed 5 bases and J shed 4 bases, with 16 bases lying between them. The CDR3 is made up of 15 amino acids. Germline CDR1 is SGHTA and CDR2 is FQGTGA. This CDR3 is CASSPGRGPADTQYF. The CDR3 DNA is TGTGCCAGCAGCCCCGGGAGAGGGCCGGCAGATACGCAGTATTTT.

This clonotype showed up many times. This rearrangement joins TRBV2 to TRBJ2-7; D is uncertain. V shed 6 bases and J shed 1 base, with 10 bases lying between them. From germline, CDR1 is SNHLY and CDR2 FYNNEI. The CDR3 is 13 amino acids. In DNA form, the CDR3 reads TGTGCCAGCAGGCTCCGGGTTTCCTACGAGCAGTACTTC. Translated, it gives CASRLRVSYEQYF.

The chain carries TRBV4-3 and TRBJ1-5; possible D gene TRBD1, 5 bases. The V and J ends lost 0 bases and 1 base respectively, with 13 bases between them. Germline CDR1 is LGHNA and CDR2 is YSLEER. The CDR3 covers 17 residues. The chain's CDR3 is CASSQEFRGRSNQPQHF. As DNA, the CDR3 is TGCGCCAGCAGCCAAGAGTTTCGGGGGAGGAGCAATCAGCCCCAGCATTTT.

The V call is TRBV11-2, the J call TRBJ1-1; possibly TRBD1 for D (5 bases). Germline CDR1 is SGHAT and CDR2 is FQNNGV. V shed 0 bases and J shed 1 base, with 12 bases lying between them. The CDR3 loop spans 16 amino acids. This CDR3 is CASSLESGLGNTEAFF. The CDR3 region has the DNA TGTGCCAGCAGCTTAGAATCAGGGTTGGGGAACACTGAAGCTTTCTTT.

This clonotype appeared many times. The rearrangement links TRBV7-9 to TRBJ1-2; tentative D call: TRBD1 (5 bases). The CDR3 is 13 amino acids. V lost 3 bases and J 4 bases, leaving 9 bases between the germline ends. CDR1 and CDR2 (germline): SEHNR, FQNEAQ (reference sequence). CDR3 sequence: CASSLAGSYGYTF. CDR3 nucleotides: TGTGCCAGCAGCTTGGCAGGGTCCTATGGCTACACCTTC.

The rearrangement links TRBV9 to TRBJ1-3; 10 bases line up with TRBD1. The CDR3 sequence is 15 residues long. J was trimmed by 4 bases and V by 5 bases; bases with no gene match: 6. In germline, CDR1 is SGDLS, CDR2 YYNGEE. CDR3 coding DNA: TGTGCCAGCAGTTCCGGGACAGGGGTAGGAAACACCATATATTTT. Translation gives CASSSGTGVGNTIYF. The full variable domain, completed using reference TRBV9 and TRBJ1-3, is DSGVTQTPKHLITATGQRVTLRCSPRSGDLSVYWYQQSLDQGLQFLIQYYNGEERAKGNILERFSAQQFPDLHSELNLSSLELGDSALYFCASSSGTGVGNTIYFGEGSWLTVV.

This clonotype was counted many times. This chain uses TRBV7-8 with TRBJ1-1; D is unclear. This CDR3 has 15 residues. Germline loops: CDR1 SGHVS, CDR2 FQNEAQ. V lost 1 base, J lost 4 bases, and 13 bases lay in between. The CDR3 DNA is TGTGCCAGCAGCTTAGAATACGGAGGAGGCACTGAAGCTTTCTTT. This encodes CASSLEYGGGTEAFF. Variable domain in full (rest from reference TRBV7-8 and TRBJ1-1): GAGVSQSPRYKVAKRGQDVALRCDPISGHVSLFWYQQALGQGPEFLTYFQNEAQLDKSGLPSDRFFAERPEGSVSTLKIQRTQQEDSAVYLCASSLEYGGGTEAFFGQGTRLTVV.

V and J are TRBV5-4 and TRBJ2-2; D is perhaps TRBD1 (6 bases). The CDR3 is made up of 17 amino acids. V was trimmed by 4 bases and J by 0 bases, leaving 16 bases between them. Germline values: CDR1 SGHNT, CDR2 YYREEE (reference sequence). The CDR3 sequence: CASSTGQRQTNTGELFF. DNA for the CDR3: TGTGCCAGCAGCACAGGACAGCGCCAGACGAACACCGGGGAGCTGTTTTTT.

The chain is built from TRBV2 and TRBJ2-1, with 11 bases identical to TRBD2. The CDR3 has 16 residues. The germline V gene has CDR1 SNHLY and CDR2 FYNNEI. V was pared by 2 bases and J by 8 bases, with 8 bases of the junction left unmatched. The chain's CDR3 is CASSEQLAGGPDEQFF. CDR3 in DNA: TGTGCCAGCAGTGAACAGCTAGCGGGGGGCCCGGATGAGCAGTTCTTC.

The table lists this clonotype with many counts. The V call is TRBV25-1, the J call TRBJ2-6; tentative D call: TRBD1 (5 bases). The CDR3 runs 16 residues. V was pared by 0 bases and J by 2 bases, with 8 bases between. The germline V gene has CDR1 MGHDK and CDR2 SYGVNS. The CDR3: CASSEYPRAGANVLTF. The CDR3 DNA sequence: TGTGCCAGCAGTGAATACCCCAGGGCTGGGGCCAACGTCCTGACTTTC.

V usage is TRBV27 and J usage is TRBJ2-7; D may correspond to TRBD1 or TRBD2 (5 bases each). The CDR3 has 15 residues. CDR1 is MNHEY, CDR2 SMNVEV, per germline (reference sequence). Trimming removed 0 bases at V and 3 bases at J, with 12 bases between. In DNA form, the CDR3 reads TGTGCCAGCAGTTTATCGACGGGGACCTTCTACGAGCAGTACTTC. Its protein product is CASSLSTGTFYEQYF.

In this sample, this clonotype turned up once. Given a much more abundant clone one base away, this may be a read error. V is TRBV29-1 and J is TRBJ1-1; 8 bases align to TRBD1. Germline V gives CDR1 SQVTM, CDR2 ANQGSEA. This CDR3 has 12 amino acids. The CDR3 loop reads CSAYRGNTEASF. CDR3 DNA sequence: TGCAGCGCTTACAGGGGGAACACTGAAGCTTCCTTT.

This clonotype was observed many times. The rearrangement uses TRBV3-1 and TRBJ2-5, with D unclear. The CDR3 is 12 amino acids. V was shortened by 0 bases and J by 5 bases, with 4 bases between the two germline ends. Germline values: CDR1 LGHDT, CDR2 YNNKEL (reference sequence). This chain's CDR3 is CASSQDSETQYF. CDR3 sequence (DNA): TGTGCCAGCAGCCAAGATAGTGAGACCCAGTACTTC.

In its sample, this clonotype was seen many times. In DNA form, the CDR3 reads TGCGCCAGCAGCTTAGACAGGGGCGAAAATCAGCCCCAGCATTTT. Encoded protein: CASSLDRGENQPQHF. The V call is TRBV5-1, the J call TRBJ1-5, with TRBD1 matching 8 bases. J was trimmed by 4 bases and V by 2 bases; bases with no gene match: 5. The CDR3 runs to 15 residues. Germline V CDR1 and CDR2: SGHRS, YFSETQ.

The table lists this clonotype with many counts. No conserved phenylalanine or tryptophan ends this CDR3, so it is likely a read error. The limits of the CDR3 on the DNA are not certain, so only TCRdb's listed CDR3 is given. The chain carries TRBV15 and TRBJ2-7; the listed D gene, TRBD1, was not tested against the DNA. Germline assignment: CDR1 LNHNV and CDR2 YYDKDF (reference sequence). The CDR3 is 12 amino acids long, termini counted. The CDR3 sequence: CATSRAPGTGPS.

This clonotype was found many times. The V gene is TRBV7-9, the J gene TRBJ1-1; D is undetermined. The germline V gene has CDR1 SEHNR and CDR2 FQNEAQ (reference sequence). V lost 4 bases and J lost 2, with 14 bases in between. The CDR3 loop spans 15 amino acids. The CDR3 nucleotides read TGTGCCAGCAGCTCACGGGGAGGGAAAAACACTGAAGCTTTCTTT. Its translation is CASSSRGGKNTEAFF. Complete variable domain (other parts from reference TRBV7-9 and TRBJ1-1): DTGVSQNPRHKITKRGQNVTFRCDPISEHNRLYWYRQTLGQGPEFLTYFQNEAQLEKSRLLSDRFSAERPKGSFSTLEIQRTEQGDSAMYLCASSSRGGKNTEAFFGQGTRLTVV.

This clonotype was found many times. The chain joins TRBV20-1 to TRBJ1-5, with 9 bases lining up with TRBD1. V lost 6 bases and J lost 6; bases outside the gene matches: 9. Germline CDR1 reads DFQATT; CDR2 reads SNEGSKA (reference sequence). The CDR3 runs 14 residues. CDR3 in DNA: TGCAGTGCGGAATCGGGACAGGGTATTCAGCCCCAGCATTTT. It codes for CSAESGQGIQPQHF.

Ten or more counts support this clonotype. J is TRBJ1-1 and V is TRBV7-3, with D maybe TRBD1 (5 bases). Germline values: CDR1 SGHTA, CDR2 FQGTGA. V was pared by 0 bases and J by 3 bases, with 14 bases between. CDR3 size: 16 residues. The CDR3 nucleotides are TGTGCCAGCAGCTTAACGGGGGGTAACAGTCACACTGAAGCTTTCTTT. It is translated as CASSLTGGNSHTEAFF. The variable domain in full, with the rest retrieved from reference TRBV7-3 and TRBJ1-1, is GAGVSQTPSNKVTEKGKYVELRCDPISGHTALYWYRQSLGQGPEFLIYFQGTGAADDSGLPNDRFFAVRPEGSVSTLKIQRTERGDSAVYLCASSLTGGNSHTEAFFGQGTRLTVV.

This clonotype was seen repeatedly, ten times or more. This chain links TRBV5-5 with TRBJ2-1; TRBD1 agrees at 7 bases. Germline lookup yields CDR1 SGHKS and CDR2 YYEKEE (reference sequence). This CDR3 is 15 amino acids long. V gave up 0 bases and J gave up 8 bases; unmatched junction bases: 8. The CDR3 DNA reads as TGTGCCAGCAGCTTGGTCGTAGGGACAGCCCATGAGCAGTTCTTC. Translated: CASSLVVGTAHEQFF. Full variable domain (missing parts from reference TRBV5-5 and TRBJ2-1): DAGVTQSPTHLIKTRGQQVTLRCSPISGHKSVSWYQQVLGQGPQFIFQYYEKEERGRGNFPDRFSARQFPNYSSELNVNALLLGDSALYLCASSLVVGTAHEQFFGPGTRLTVL.

This clonotype has at least ten counts. This chain uses TRBV11-1 with TRBJ1-1, with TRBD1 as a possible D gene (6 bases). Between the trimmed V and J ends, which lost 0 bases and 11 bases, there was a span of 13 bases. This CDR3 region has 13 residues. Germline V gene sequence: CDR1 SGHAT, CDR2 FQDESV (reference sequence). CDR3: CASSLAGAGPAFF. The CDR3, as DNA: TGTGCCAGCAGCTTAGCGGGGGCAGGGCCGGCTTTCTTT.

This clonotype came up a few times. This sequence joins TRBV7-6 and TRBJ2-7; 10 bases match TRBD1. V shed 1 base, J shed 4 bases, and the junction held 4 bases outside the gene matches. The CDR3 is 15 residues long. Germline assignment: CDR1 SGHVS and CDR2 FNYEAQ. The CDR3 loop reads CASSLGVGQGYEQYF. In DNA form, the CDR3 reads TGTGCCAGCAGCTTAGGTGTGGGACAGGGGTACGAGCAGTACTTC. Complete variable domain (other parts from reference TRBV7-6 and TRBJ2-7): GAGVSQSPRYKVTKRGQDVALRCDPISGHVSLYWYRQALGQGPEFLTYFNYEAQQDKSGLPNDRFSAERPEGSISTLTIQRTEQRDSAMYRCASSLGVGQGYEQYFGPGTRLTVT.

This clonotype was found many times. The rearrangement uses TRBV28 and TRBJ1-2; D is uncertain. The CDR3 is made up of 13 amino acids. V was clipped by 1 base and J by 0 bases, with 3 bases between them. Germline CDR1 reads MDHEN; CDR2 reads SYDVKM. The CDR3 is CASSLLANYGYTF. In nucleotides, the CDR3 is TGTGCCAGCAGTTTATTGGCTAACTATGGCTACACCTTC.

This clonotype has only a few counts. The V and J genes are TRBV9 and TRBJ2-1; D not certain. V was pared by 4 bases and J by 10 bases, with 18 bases between. From germline, CDR1 is SGDLS and CDR2 YYNGEE. The CDR3 has 14 residues. CDR3 region: CASSPGAAPAEQFF. In DNA form, the CDR3 reads TGTGCCAGCAGCCCCGGTGCCGCCCCGGCCGAGCAGTTCTTC.

This clonotype came up many times. This chain uses TRBV7-3 with TRBJ2-1; 10 bases line up with TRBD2. Germline-derived CDR1 and CDR2 are SGHTA and FQGTGA. CDR3 length: 14 amino acids. The trim removed 3 bases at V and 9 bases at J, leaving 5 bases unmatched. CDR3 nucleotides: TGTGCCAGCAGCTTCAGCGGGGGGGCAGGTGAGCAGTTCTTC. This translates into CASSFSGGAGEQFF.

This clonotype was seen ten or more times. The rearrangement joins TRBV7-9 to TRBJ1-1, with D possibly matching TRBD1 (5 bases). Germline values: CDR1 SEHNR, CDR2 FQNEAQ (reference sequence). This CDR3 is 18 amino acids long. Trimming removed 3 bases at V and 3 bases at J, with 23 bases between. The CDR3 nucleotides read TGTGCCAGCAGCTTGGCATCGATAAGGTCTCAGGGCGACACTGAAGCTTTCTTT. It translates to CASSLASIRSQGDTEAFF.